This entry concerns a single T cell receptor beta chain. No antigen is known for it. The sequenced fragment ends 3 residues before the CDR3 boundary, so the rest is inferred from the germline J gene. This sample is part of a study of T cell clonality in common variable immunodeficiency. Whole-study results and caveats: Fewer deletions and N-nucleotide insertions were reportedly seen in common variable immunodeficiency TCR beta sequences.

Using immunoSEQ multiplex PCR, the repertoire was profiled, and TCRdb retains in-frame clones only, with some absent. This set yields 17,000 or so clones and no singletons; the top ten hold about 14%. This CDR3 is 17 amino acids long. From germline, CDR1 is KGHSH and CDR2 LQKENI. V lost 3 bases, J lost 4 bases, and 15 bases stayed unmatched. This rearrangement joins TRBV18 to TRBJ2-7, with 7 positions matching TRBD1. The sequence derives from a human donor with common variable immunodeficiency. Material: peripheral blood mononuclear cells. The covered CDR3 bases are TGTGCCAGCTCACCCGGGGCAAAGACAGGGATCTATTACGAG. Translation: CASSPGAKTGIYYE. The full-length CDR3 reads as CASSPGAKTGIYYEQYF.